This T cell receptor beta chain derives from a study of blood T cell repertoires in COVID-19. Across the study: Acute and convalescent COVID-19 specimens originated in the United States, Italy and Spain. PBMCs, B-cell-depleted T cells, or T cells were the source of the cDNA or gDNA that made up the material.

Original methodology: Using reference gene primer amplification, nucleated cell counts were estimated. Produced via immunoSEQ multiplex PCR; TCRdb's table is partial and in-frame only. That table gives V, J and clone size, and the DNA gave D and trimming. The data show some 46,000 clones, with 80% to 90% seen just once and about 7.3% held by the top ten. The clonotype was recovered from a man aged 45-60 years with acute or convalescent COVID-19. Input material: peripheral blood.

This CDR3 is CASSEVGGAVSYNEQFF. In DNA form, the CDR3 reads TGTGCCAGCAGTGAAGTAGGAGGGGCCGTCTCCTACAATGAGCAGTTCTTC. The gene calls are TRBV6-1 and TRBJ2-1; tentative D call: TRBD2 (6 bases). The CDR3 sequence is 17 residues long. Between the trimmed V and J ends, which lost 1 base and 0 bases, there was a span of 13 bases. Per the germline V gene, CDR1 is MNHNS and CDR2 is SASEGT.